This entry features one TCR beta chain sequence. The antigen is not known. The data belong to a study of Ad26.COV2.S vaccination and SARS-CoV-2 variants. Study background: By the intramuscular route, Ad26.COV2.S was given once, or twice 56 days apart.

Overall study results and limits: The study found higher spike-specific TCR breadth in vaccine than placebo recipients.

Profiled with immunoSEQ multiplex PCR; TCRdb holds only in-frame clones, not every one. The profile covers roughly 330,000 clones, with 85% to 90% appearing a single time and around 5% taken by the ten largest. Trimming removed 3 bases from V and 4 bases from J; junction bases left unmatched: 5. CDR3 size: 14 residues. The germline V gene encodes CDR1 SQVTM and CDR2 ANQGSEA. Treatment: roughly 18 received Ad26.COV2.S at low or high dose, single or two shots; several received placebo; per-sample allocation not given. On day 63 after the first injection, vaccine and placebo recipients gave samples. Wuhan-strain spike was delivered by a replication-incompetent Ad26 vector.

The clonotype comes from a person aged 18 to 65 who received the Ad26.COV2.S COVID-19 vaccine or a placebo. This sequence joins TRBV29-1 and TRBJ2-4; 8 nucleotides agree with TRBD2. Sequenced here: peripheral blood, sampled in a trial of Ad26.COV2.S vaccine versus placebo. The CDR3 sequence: CSVEDGGEKNIQYF. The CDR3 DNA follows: TGCAGCGTTGAGGACGGGGGGGAAAAAAACATTCAGTACTTC.